These 24 T cell receptor beta chains came from one sample sequenced in a study of early T cells in non-severe SARS-CoV-2 infection. TCRdb re-called the 5' RACE reads with MiXCR, one entry per CDR3 protein. The table lists tens of thousands of distinct CDR3 sequences, more than 4.5% of them singletons. Sequencing used whole blood. The receptors derive from an adult who was a healthcare worker with PCR-confirmed SARS-CoV-2 infection or an uninfected control (not recorded which).

The chain couples TRBV30 to TRBJ2-7; either TRBD1 or TRBD2 may fit D (5 bases each). Germline CDR1 GTSNPN, CDR2 SVGIG (reference sequence). V lost 4 bases and J 0 bases, leaving 10 bases between the germline ends. The CDR3 covers 13 residues. The chain's CDR3 is CAWNTGLSYEQYF. CDR3 coding DNA: TGTGCCTGGAACACAGGACTCTCCTACGAGCAGTACTTC.

This clonotype was seen many times. This chain joins TRBV5-1 and TRBJ1-1, with unresolved D. The CDR3 contains 14 residues. Germline V gene lookup returns CDR1 SGHRS and CDR2 YFSETQ. Trimming took off 2 bases at V and 4 bases at J, with 12 bases between the two ends. The CDR3 loop is CASSFEGPATEAFF. The CDR3 DNA reads TGCGCCAGCAGCTTTGAAGGGCCGGCCACTGAAGCTTTCTTT.

The chain recombines TRBV10-3 with TRBJ2-3, with 8 positions matching TRBD2. There are 17 residues in the CDR3. CDR1 and CDR2 from the germline V gene are ENHRY and SYGVKD. The V and J ends lost 5 bases and 0 bases, in that order; junction bases with no gene match: 10. CDR3 loop: CAISTSGRPSSTDTQYF. The CDR3 nucleotides read TGTGCCATCAGTACCAGCGGGAGACCCTCTAGCACAGATACGCAGTATTTT.

Ten or more counts support this clonotype. The CDR3 DNA sequence: TGTGCCAGCAGTTTACGACAGGGAGGACAGAACACTGAAGCTTTCTTT. Its translation: CASSLRQGGQNTEAFF. The chain couples TRBV6-1 to TRBJ1-1, with TRBD1 matching over 7 bases. After removal of 5 bases from V and 1 base from J, the junction contained 10 bases not matched to a gene. CDR3 size: 16 residues. CDR1 and CDR2 from the germline V gene are MNHNS and SASEGT.

This clonotype appeared many times. This chain connects TRBV2 to TRBJ1-1; 7 positions agree with TRBD1. The CDR3 contains 14 residues. Unmatched junction bases numbered 4, after V lost 6 bases and J lost 0 bases. The germline CDR1 and CDR2 sequences are SNHLY and FYNNEI. The CDR3 DNA reads TGTGCCAGCAGCGGACAGGTTTTGAACACTGAAGCTTTCTTT. It translates to CASSGQVLNTEAFF.

Many counts were recorded for this clonotype. The V gene is TRBV7-2, the J gene TRBJ1-1; 7 bases are shared with TRBD1. The CDR3 loop spans 15 amino acids. V was pared by 1 base and J by 5 bases, with 7 bases of the junction left unmatched. Germline loops: CDR1 SGHTA, CDR2 FQGNSA. The CDR3 sequence is CASSLVLQGGTEAFF. The CDR3 region has the DNA TGTGCCAGCAGCTTAGTCCTTCAGGGGGGGACTGAAGCTTTCTTT.

The chain links TRBV7-9 to TRBJ2-1; D unclear. CDR3 length equals 13 residues. Between the trimmed V and J ends, which lost 6 bases and 4 bases, there was a span of 10 bases. The V gene's germline CDR1 is SEHNR and CDR2 FQNEAQ (reference sequence). The CDR3 DNA sequence: TGTGCCAGCAGTAGGACCGATTACAATGAGCAGTTCTTC. This translates into CASSRTDYNEQFF.

This clonotype has at least ten counts. J is TRBJ2-5 and V is TRBV11-2; 8 positions agree with TRBD1. The CDR3 runs 16 residues. CDR1 is SGHAT, CDR2 FQNNGV, per germline. The V gene end was trimmed by 5 bases and the J gene end by 9 bases; junction bases not matched to a gene: 17. The CDR3 loop reads CASSPRTGSLSGAQYF. CDR3 DNA: TGTGCCAGCAGCCCGCGGACAGGGAGCCTTTCTGGGGCCCAGTACTTC.

Many counts were recorded for this clonotype. The chain combines TRBV5-1 with TRBJ2-6; 9 bases agree with TRBD1. CDR1 SGHRS and CDR2 YFSETQ come from the germline V gene. The CDR3 loop spans 16 amino acids. The ends lost 3 bases at V and 1 base at J; junction bases unmatched: 2. This chain's CDR3 is CASSSGTGSGANVLTF. CDR3 coding DNA: TGCGCCAGCAGCTCGGGGACAGGGTCTGGGGCCAACGTCCTGACTTTC.

This clonotype was found many times. The chain carries TRBV12-3 or TRBV12-4 and TRBJ1-5; D not certain. V was trimmed by 3 bases and J by 7 bases, leaving 10 bases between them. The CDR3 is made up of 13 amino acids. Here the CDR3 DNA reads TGTGCCAGCAGTTTGAAAGATTTGCAGCCCCAGCATTTT. Its protein is CASSLKDLQPQHF.

The table lists this clonotype with many counts. This chain connects TRBV20-1 to TRBJ2-3; D uncertain. CDR3 length equals 11 residues. Trimming stripped 0 bases from V and 9 bases from J, with 7 bases between. Per the germline V gene, CDR1 is DFQATT and CDR2 is SNEGSKA (reference sequence). CDR3 sequence: CSAREEDTQYF. In DNA, the CDR3 is TGCAGTGCTAGAGAAGAGGACACGCAGTATTTT.

This clonotype has a handful of counts. This chain connects TRBV7-2 to TRBJ1-5; the match to TRBD1 covers 8 bases. The germline gives CDR1 SGHTA, CDR2 FQGNSA. The V gene end was trimmed by 5 bases and the J gene end by 5 bases; junction bases not matched to a gene: 2. The CDR3 has 13 amino acids. CDR3 DNA sequence: TGTGCCAGCAGCCTACAGGGGGATCAGCCCCAGCATTTT. This encodes CASSLQGDQPQHF.

This clonotype was counted ten times or more. The chain is built from TRBV24-1 and TRBJ2-2; D is uncertain. The CDR3 length is 14 residues. Trimming took 4 bases from V and 3 from J, leaving 8 bases between them. CDR1 and CDR2 from the germline V gene are KGHDR and SFDVKD. CDR3 amino acids: CATSDRRDTGELFF. CDR3 nucleotides: TGTGCCACCAGTGACCGACGGGACACCGGGGAGCTGTTTTTT.

The chain couples TRBV5-1 to TRBJ1-1; D possibly corresponds to TRBD1 (6 bases). Germline CDR1 SGHRS, CDR2 YFSETQ. The CDR3 has 16 residues. V lost 1 base to trimming and J lost 5 bases, with 18 bases between them. CDR3 nucleotide sequence: TGCGCCAGCAGCTTGAGGTCGGGGGCGGCGGTTACTGAAGCTTTCTTT. It translates to CASSLRSGAAVTEAFF.

This clonotype was observed many times. This chain uses TRBV5-5 with TRBJ2-3; D tentatively reads TRBD1 or TRBD2 (6 bases each). This CDR3 has 15 residues. Germline CDR1 is SGHKS and CDR2 is YYEKEE (reference sequence). V gave up 4 bases and J gave up 5 bases, with 17 bases separating them. DNA for the CDR3: TGTGCCAGCAGCCGGCGGGACACTTGGGGAGATACGCAGTATTTT. Translating gives CASSRRDTWGDTQYF.

The sample holds a few counts of this clonotype. The rearrangement links TRBV5-5 to TRBJ1-1; D ambiguous. The germline V and J ends were trimmed by 3 bases and 0 bases, with 3 bases remaining between them. This CDR3 is 12 amino acids long. The germline CDR1 and CDR2 sequences are SGHKS and YYEKEE (reference sequence). The DNA of the CDR3 is TGTGCCAGCAGCTACATGAACACTGAAGCTTTCTTT. Amino acids: CASSYMNTEAFF.

This clonotype has a count of ten or more. The rearrangement uses TRBV7-9 and TRBJ2-2; 7 nucleotides align to TRBD1. V gave up 4 bases and J gave up 4 bases; unmatched junction bases: 9. The CDR3 runs 16 residues. The germline gives CDR1 SEHNR, CDR2 FQNEAQ (reference sequence). The CDR3 coding sequence is TGTGCCAGCAGCTCCCTGGACAGGAAATCCACCGGGGAGCTGTTTTTT. As protein: CASSSLDRKSTGELFF.

This clonotype was seen ten or more times. J is TRBJ1-1 and V is TRBV5-1, with 9 bases identical to TRBD1. V dropped 5 bases and J dropped 0; count of bases not matched to a gene: 8. Germline lookup yields CDR1 SGHRS and CDR2 YFSETQ. The CDR3 contains 16 residues. In nucleotides, the CDR3 is TGCGCCAGCAGTACCGGGACAGGGATCTTGAACACTGAAGCTTTCTTT. This codes for CASSTGTGILNTEAFF.

This clonotype was found many times. The chain recombines TRBV20-1 with TRBJ2-5; 9 positions agree with TRBD2. The CDR3 extends over 15 amino acids. Germline V gene lookup returns CDR1 DFQATT and CDR2 SNEGSKA (reference sequence). V trimming: 3 bases; J trimming: 5 bases; junction bases outside the gene matches: 10. The CDR3 nucleotides read TGCAGTGCTAGTCGCCCTAGCGGGGTCCCCGAGACCCAGTACTTC. Protein sequence: CSASRPSGVPETQYF.

The sample holds a few counts of this clonotype. V gene TRBV6-6 combines with J gene TRBJ2-7; TRBD1 aligns across 8 bases. With V trimmed by 6 bases and J by 6 bases, 7 bases remained unmatched. Germline V gene lookup returns CDR1 MNHNY and CDR2 SVGAGI (reference sequence). The CDR3 extends over 13 amino acids. DNA of the CDR3: TGTGCCAGCAGAGGACAGGGCGTAGTCGAGCAGTACTTC. This sequence encodes CASRGQGVVEQYF.

This clonotype occurred many times. This chain connects TRBV5-1 to TRBJ2-5, with D perhaps matching TRBD2 (6 bases). Germline assignment: CDR1 SGHRS and CDR2 YFSETQ. V lost 3 bases and J 5 bases, leaving 20 bases between the germline ends. CDR3 size: 16 residues. The CDR3: CASSWAPLGGKETQYF. CDR3 nucleotides: TGCGCCAGCAGCTGGGCCCCCCTGGGGGGTAAGGAGACCCAGTACTTC.

The V and J genes are TRBV18 and TRBJ1-4; D is ambiguous. V lost 4 bases to trimming and J lost 0 bases, with 9 bases between them. Per the germline V gene, CDR1 is KGHSH and CDR2 is LQKENI. The CDR3 loop spans 15 amino acids. The CDR3 DNA is TGTGCCAGCTCACTTAGCCTCGCAACTAATGAAAAACTGTTTTTT. Protein product: CASSLSLATNEKLFF.

The V and J genes are TRBV6-5 and TRBJ1-5; possibly TRBD1 for D (5 bases). CDR3 length equals 15 residues. Germline assignment: CDR1 MNHEY and CDR2 SVGAGI. Trimming stripped 6 bases from V and 4 bases from J, with 16 bases between. CDR3 coding DNA: TGTGCCAGCAGGAAGGGACGCCAGGGTAATCAGCCCCAGCATTTT. This encodes CASRKGRQGNQPQHF.

Many counts were recorded for this clonotype. The V and J genes are TRBV6-2 or TRBV6-3 and TRBJ1-2; D is unclear. This CDR3 has 14 amino acids. V lost 3 bases, J lost 2 bases, and 10 bases lay in between. The germline CDR1 and CDR2 sequences are MNHEY and SVGEGT. The CDR3, as DNA: TGTGCCAGCAGTTATAGTGGCAGCAACTATGGCTACACCTTC. This gives the protein CASSYSGSNYGYTF.